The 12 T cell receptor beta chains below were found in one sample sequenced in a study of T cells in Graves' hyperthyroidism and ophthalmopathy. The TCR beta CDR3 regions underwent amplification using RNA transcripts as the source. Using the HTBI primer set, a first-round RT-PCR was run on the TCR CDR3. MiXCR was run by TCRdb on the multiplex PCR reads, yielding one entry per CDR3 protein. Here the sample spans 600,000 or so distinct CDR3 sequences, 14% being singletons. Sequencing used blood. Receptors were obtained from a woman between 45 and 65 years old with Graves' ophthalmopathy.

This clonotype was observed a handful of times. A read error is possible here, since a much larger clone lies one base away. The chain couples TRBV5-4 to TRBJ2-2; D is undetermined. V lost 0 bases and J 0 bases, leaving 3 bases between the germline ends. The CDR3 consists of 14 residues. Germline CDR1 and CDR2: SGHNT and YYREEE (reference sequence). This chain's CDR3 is CASSLDSNTGELFF. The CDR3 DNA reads TGTGCCAGCAGCTTGGACTCGAACACCGGGGAGCTGTTTTTT.

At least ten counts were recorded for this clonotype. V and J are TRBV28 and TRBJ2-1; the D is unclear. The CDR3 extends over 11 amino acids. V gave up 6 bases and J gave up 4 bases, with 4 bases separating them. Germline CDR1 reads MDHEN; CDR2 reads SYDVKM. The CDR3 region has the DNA TGTGCCAGCAGGGCTTACAATGAGCAGTTCTTC. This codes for CASRAYNEQFF.

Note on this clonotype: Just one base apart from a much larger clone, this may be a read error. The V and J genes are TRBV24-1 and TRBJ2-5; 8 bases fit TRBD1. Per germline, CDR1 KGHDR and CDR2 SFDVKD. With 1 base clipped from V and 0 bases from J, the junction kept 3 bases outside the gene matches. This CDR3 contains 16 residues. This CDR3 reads CATSDFRGQYQETQYF. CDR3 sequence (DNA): TGTGCCACCAGTGATTTCAGGGGGCAGTACCAAGAGACCCAGTACTTC.

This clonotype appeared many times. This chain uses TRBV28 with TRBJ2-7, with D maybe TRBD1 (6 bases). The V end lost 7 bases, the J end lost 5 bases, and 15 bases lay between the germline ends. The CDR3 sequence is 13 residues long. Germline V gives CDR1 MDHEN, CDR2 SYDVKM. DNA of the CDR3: TGTGCCAGCACCCCTGGACAGCCCAACGAGCAGTACTTC. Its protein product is CASTPGQPNEQYF.

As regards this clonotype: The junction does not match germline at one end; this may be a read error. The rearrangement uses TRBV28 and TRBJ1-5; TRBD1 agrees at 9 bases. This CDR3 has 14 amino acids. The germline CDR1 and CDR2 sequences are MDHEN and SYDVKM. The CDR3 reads CASSRGQGNQLQHF. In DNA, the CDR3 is TGTGCCAGCAGCCGGGGACAGGGCAATCAGCTCCAGCATTTT.

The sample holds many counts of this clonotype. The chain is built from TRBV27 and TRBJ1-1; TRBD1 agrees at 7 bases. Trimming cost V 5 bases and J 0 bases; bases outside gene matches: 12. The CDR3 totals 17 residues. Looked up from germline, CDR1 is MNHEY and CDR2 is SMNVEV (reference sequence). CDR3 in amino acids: CASSATKTGHMNTEAFF. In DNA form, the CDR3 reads TGTGCCAGCAGTGCCACCAAGACAGGGCACATGAACACTGAAGCTTTCTTT.

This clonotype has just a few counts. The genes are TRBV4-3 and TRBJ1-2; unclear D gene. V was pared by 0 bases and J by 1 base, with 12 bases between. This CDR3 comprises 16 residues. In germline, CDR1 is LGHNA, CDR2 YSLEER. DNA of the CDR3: TGCGCCAGCAGCCAAGATACCGGCTTACTTAACTATGGCTACACCTTC. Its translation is CASSQDTGLLNYGYTF.

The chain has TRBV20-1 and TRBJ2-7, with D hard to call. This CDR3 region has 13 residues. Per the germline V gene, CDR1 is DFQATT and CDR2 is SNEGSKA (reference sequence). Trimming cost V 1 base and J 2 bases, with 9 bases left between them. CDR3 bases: TGCAGTGCTAGAGTTCAACCCACCTACGAGCAGTACTTC. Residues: CSARVQPTYEQYF.

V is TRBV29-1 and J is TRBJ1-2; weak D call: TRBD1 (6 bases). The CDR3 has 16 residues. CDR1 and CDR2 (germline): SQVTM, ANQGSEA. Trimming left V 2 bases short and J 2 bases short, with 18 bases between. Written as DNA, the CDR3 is TGCAGCGTTGAAACTTACCCACGGACAGTGAACTATGGCTACACCTTC. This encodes CSVETYPRTVNYGYTF.

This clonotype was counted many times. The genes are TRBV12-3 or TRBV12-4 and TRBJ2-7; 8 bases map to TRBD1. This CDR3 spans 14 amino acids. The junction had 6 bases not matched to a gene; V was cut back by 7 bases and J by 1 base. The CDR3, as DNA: TGTGCCAGCACGCCTCAGGGGGCGTCCTACGAGCAGTACTTC. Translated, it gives CASTPQGASYEQYF.

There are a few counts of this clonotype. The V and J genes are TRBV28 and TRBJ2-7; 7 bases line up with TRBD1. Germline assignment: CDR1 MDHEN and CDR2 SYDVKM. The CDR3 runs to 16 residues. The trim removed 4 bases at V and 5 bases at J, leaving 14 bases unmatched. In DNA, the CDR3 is TGTGCCAGCAGTTCAACCCCCCGACAGGGTTTACACGAGCAGTACTTC. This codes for CASSSTPRQGLHEQYF.

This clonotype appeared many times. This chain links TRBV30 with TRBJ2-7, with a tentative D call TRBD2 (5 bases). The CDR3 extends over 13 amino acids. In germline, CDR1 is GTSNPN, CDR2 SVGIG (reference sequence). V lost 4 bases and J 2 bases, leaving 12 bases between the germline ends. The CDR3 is CAWTRSGAYEQYF. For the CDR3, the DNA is TGTGCCTGGACGCGGTCCGGGGCCTACGAGCAGTACTTC.